This paragraph reports one T cell receptor (beta chain). The antigen is not known. Clones were read by immunoSEQ multiplex PCR, and TCRdb kept only the in-frame ones, dropping some. The sample comprises tens of thousands of clones, approximately 93% of which are singletons, and 8% rests with the top ten. These data belong to a study of T cells in tuberculosis. In the study overall: CD1B tetramers identified T cells specific for mycobacterial lipid GMM. This South African cohort compared adolescents with or without latent tuberculosis against adults with active tuberculosis. Study-level results: A GMM-specific repertoire classifier reached about 85% accuracy, AUROC 0.85 to 0.95. Active tuberculosis alpha repertoires lay closer to GMM-specific TCRs than controls'.

The receptor was derived from a donor aged 10-30 years with latent tuberculosis or without tuberculosis infection. Sequenced: PBMCs.

The CDR3 here is CASSEGLAQETQYF. CDR3 in DNA: TGTGCCAGCAGTGAAGGACTAGCTCAAGAGACCCAGTACTTC. This chain connects TRBV27 to TRBJ2-5, with TRBD2 matching 8 bases. The CDR3 length is 14 residues. Germline trimming cut 5 bases from V and 2 bases from J; bases unmatched to any gene: 4. Germline-derived CDR1 and CDR2 are MNHEY and SMNVEV (reference sequence).